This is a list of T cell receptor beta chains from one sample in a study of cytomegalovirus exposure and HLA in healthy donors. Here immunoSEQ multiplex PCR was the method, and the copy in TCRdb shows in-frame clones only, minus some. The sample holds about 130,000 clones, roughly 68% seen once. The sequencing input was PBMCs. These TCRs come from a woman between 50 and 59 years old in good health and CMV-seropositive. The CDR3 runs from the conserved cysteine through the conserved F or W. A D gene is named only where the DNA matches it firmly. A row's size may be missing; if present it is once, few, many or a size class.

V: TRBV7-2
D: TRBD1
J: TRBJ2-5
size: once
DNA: TGTGCCAGCAGCTTACGGACAGGGGGAGAGACCCAGTACTTC
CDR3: CASSLRTGGETQYF

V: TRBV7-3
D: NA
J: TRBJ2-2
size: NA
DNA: TGTGCCAGCAGCTCCGGACAGAACACCAGGGAGCTGTTTTTT
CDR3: CASSSGQNTRELFF

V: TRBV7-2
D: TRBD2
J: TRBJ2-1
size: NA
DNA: TGTGCCAGCAGGAAGACTAGCGGGGGCCCGTACAATGAGCAGTTCTTC
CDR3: CASRKTSGGPYNEQFF

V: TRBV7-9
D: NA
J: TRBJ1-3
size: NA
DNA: TGTGCCAGCAGGTACAGTGGAAACACCATATATTTT
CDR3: CASRYSGNTIYF

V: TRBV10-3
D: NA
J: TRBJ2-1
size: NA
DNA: TGTGCCATCAGTGTGCAGGGTACTTACAATGAGCAGTTCTTC
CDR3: CAISVQGTYNEQFF

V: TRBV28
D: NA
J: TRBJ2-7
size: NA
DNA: TGTGCCAGCAGTACCCCGGGACTTTACTCCGAGCAGTACTTC
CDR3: CASSTPGLYSEQYF

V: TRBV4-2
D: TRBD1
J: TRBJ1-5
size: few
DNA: TGTGCCAGCAGCTTAGTGGGGACAGGGGTCAATCAGCCCCAGCATTTT
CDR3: CASSLVGTGVNQPQHF

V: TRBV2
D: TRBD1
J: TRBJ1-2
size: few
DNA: TGTGCCAGCAGTGTGTTCCAACAGGGGGGACAGAACAATAACTATGGCTACACCTTC
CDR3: CASSVFQQGGQNNNYGYTF

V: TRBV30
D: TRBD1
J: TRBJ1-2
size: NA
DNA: TGTGCCTGGGGGGACGGGACAGGGATCTATGGCTACACCTTC
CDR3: CAWGDGTGIYGYTF

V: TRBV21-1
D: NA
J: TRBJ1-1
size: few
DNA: TGTGCCAGCAGCAACAGGGTGGAGAACACTGAAGCTTTCTTT
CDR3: CASSNRVENTEAFF

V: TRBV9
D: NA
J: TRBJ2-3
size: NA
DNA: TGTGCCAGCAGCAGAAACCCGGGGACTGCTGGGGATACGCAGTATTTT
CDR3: CASSRNPGTAGDTQYF

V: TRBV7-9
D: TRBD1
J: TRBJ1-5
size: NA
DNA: TGTGCCAGCAGCCTCGGACAGGGCGGCCAGCCCCAGCATTTT
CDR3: CASSLGQGGQPQHF

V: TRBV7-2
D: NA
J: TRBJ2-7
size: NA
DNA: TGTGCCAGCAGCTTAGGCGGGCTTCACTCCTACGAGCAGTACTTC
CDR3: CASSLGGLHSYEQYF

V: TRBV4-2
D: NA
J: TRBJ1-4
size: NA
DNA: TGTGCCAGCAGCGGAGTGAAGGGAGGGAATGAAAAACTGTTTTTT
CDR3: CASSGVKGGNEKLFF

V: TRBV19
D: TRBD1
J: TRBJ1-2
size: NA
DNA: TGTGCCAGTAGTCTAGGACAGGGGGTCTATGGCTACACCTTC
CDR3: CASSLGQGVYGYTF

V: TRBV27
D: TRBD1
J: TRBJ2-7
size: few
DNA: TGTGCCAGCAGCCCCGTCACAGGGGTCGAGCAGTACTTC
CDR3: CASSPVTGVEQYF

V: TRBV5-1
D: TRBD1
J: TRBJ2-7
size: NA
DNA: TGCGCCAGCAGCCCCCGGGACAGGAGCTCCTACGAGCAGTACTTC
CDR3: CASSPRDRSSYEQYF

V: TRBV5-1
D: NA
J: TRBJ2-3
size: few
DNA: TGCGCCAGCAGCTTGGAGGTGTCAGGGGGCACAGATACGCAGTATTTT
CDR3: CASSLEVSGGTDTQYF

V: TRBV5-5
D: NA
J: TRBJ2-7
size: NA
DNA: TGTGCCAGCAGCCCTCTAGACCTACGTGGCGAGCAGTACTTC
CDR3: CASSPLDLRGEQYF

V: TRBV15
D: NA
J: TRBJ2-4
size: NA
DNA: TGTGCCACCAGGCAGTTAGCCAAAAACATTCAGTACTTC
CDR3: CATRQLAKNIQYF

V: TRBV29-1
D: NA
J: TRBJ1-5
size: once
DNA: TGCAGCGTTGAATTTAAGGCGACGGGAGATCAGCCCCAGCATTTT
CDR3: CSVEFKATGDQPQHF

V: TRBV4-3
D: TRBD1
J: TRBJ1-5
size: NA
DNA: TGCGCCAGCAGCCAGCTCGGACAGGGCGGCAATCAGCCCCAGCATTTT
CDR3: CASSQLGQGGNQPQHF

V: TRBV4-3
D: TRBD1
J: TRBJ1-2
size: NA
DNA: TGCGCCAGCAGCCAAGTTGGGGACAGGGGGCGAATCGGTGGCTACACCTTC
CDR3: CASSQVGDRGRIGGYTF

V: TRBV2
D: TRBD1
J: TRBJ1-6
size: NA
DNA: TGTGCCAGCAATCCCACAGGGGTATCTTCACCCCTCCACTTT
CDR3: CASNPTGVSSPLHF

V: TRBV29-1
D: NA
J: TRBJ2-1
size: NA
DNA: TGCAGCGTTGCAGGCAGGGCCCTCTTCTTCTACAATGAGCAGTTCTTC
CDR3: CSVAGRALFFYNEQFF

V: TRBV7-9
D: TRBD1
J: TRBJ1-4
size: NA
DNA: TGTGCCAGCAGCTCGAACCAGGGGGTAGCTAATGAAAAACTGTTTTTT
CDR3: CASSSNQGVANEKLFF

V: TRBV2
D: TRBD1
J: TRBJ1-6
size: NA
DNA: TGTGCCAGCAGGGGTTTACAGGGGCGTCATTCACCCCTCCACTTT
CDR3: CASRGLQGRHSPLHF

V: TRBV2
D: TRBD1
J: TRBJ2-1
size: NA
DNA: TGTGCCAGCAGTGTTAACAGGGGAGCGTACAATGAGCAGTTCTTC
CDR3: CASSVNRGAYNEQFF

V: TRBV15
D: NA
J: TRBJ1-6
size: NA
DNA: TGTGCCACCAGCAGAGTTGGAGGCTATAATTCACCCCTCCACTTT
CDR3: CATSRVGGYNSPLHF

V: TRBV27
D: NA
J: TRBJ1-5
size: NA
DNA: TGTGCCAGCACGCAGGGCTTGGATCAGCCCCAGCATTTT
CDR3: CASTQGLDQPQHF

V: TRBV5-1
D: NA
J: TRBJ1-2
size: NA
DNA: TGCGCCAGCAGCGAGCGGGACGGGGGGTATGGCTACACCTTC
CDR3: CASSERDGGYGYTF

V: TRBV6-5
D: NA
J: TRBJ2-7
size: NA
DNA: TGTGCCAGCAGTAGGACCAAATCGAGGGACGAGCAGTACTTC
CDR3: CASSRTKSRDEQYF

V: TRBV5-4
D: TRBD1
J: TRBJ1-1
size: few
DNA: TGTGCCAGCAGCTGGGACAGATACACTGAAGCTTTCTTT
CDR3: CASSWDRYTEAFF

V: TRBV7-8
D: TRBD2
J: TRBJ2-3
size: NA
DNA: TGTGCCAGCAGCTTACCTCTAGCGGGGGGACGAGGAGATACGCAGTATTTT
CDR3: CASSLPLAGGRGDTQYF

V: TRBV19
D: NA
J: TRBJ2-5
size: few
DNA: TGTGCCAGTAGTATAGCCGTCAGGGGGGATTCGGAGACCCAGTACTTC
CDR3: CASSIAVRGDSETQYF

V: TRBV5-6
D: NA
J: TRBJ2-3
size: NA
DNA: TGTGCCAGCAGCTTGTATGACAGGTGGAATACGCAGTATTTT
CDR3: CASSLYDRWNTQYF

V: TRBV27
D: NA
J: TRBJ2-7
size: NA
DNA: TGTGCCAGCAGTCCAGGATTCTCCTACGAGCAGTACTTC
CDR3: CASSPGFSYEQYF

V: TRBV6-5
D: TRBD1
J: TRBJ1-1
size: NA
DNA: TGTGCCAGCAGTTCTTGGACAGGAATGAACACTGAAGCTTTCTTT
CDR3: CASSSWTGMNTEAFF

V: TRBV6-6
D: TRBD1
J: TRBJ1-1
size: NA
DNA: TGTGCCAGCCATACCACTACAGGGGGGACTGAAGCTTTCTTT
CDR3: CASHTTTGGTEAFF

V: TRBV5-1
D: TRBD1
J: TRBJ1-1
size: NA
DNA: TGCGCCAGCGGCTTTCGACAGGGTTCGAGGAGCACTGAAGCTTTCTTT
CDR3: CASGFRQGSRSTEAFF

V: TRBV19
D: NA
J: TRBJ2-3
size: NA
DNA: TGTGCCAGTAGTATAGATAGTAGATCTACGCAGTATTTT
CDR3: CASSIDSRSTQYF

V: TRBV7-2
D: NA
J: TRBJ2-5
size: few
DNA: TGTGCCAGCAGCTTGGGGCCCCCAGAGACCCAGTACTTC
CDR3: CASSLGPPETQYF

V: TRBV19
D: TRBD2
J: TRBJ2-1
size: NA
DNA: TGTGCCAGCTCTTCCTGGGGGGGGGAATACAATGAGCAGTTCTTC
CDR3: CASSSWGGEYNEQFF

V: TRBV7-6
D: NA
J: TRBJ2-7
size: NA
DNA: TGTGCCAGCAGCTTGGACAGTTCAATCTACGAGCAGTACTTC
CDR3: CASSLDSSIYEQYF

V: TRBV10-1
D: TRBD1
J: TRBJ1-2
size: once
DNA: TGCGCCAGCAGCCCGTTGGGACAGACCTATGGCTACACCTTC
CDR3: CASSPLGQTYGYTF

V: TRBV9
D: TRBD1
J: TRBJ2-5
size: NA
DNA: TGTGCCAGCAGCGTACGGGGGGACAGGGACCGCGGGGCCCAGTACTTC
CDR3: CASSVRGDRDRGAQYF

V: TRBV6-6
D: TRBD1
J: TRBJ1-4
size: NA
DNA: TGTGCCAGCAGTTACTCAGGCGGGACAGGGGTTGAAAAACTGTTTTTT
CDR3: CASSYSGGTGVEKLFF

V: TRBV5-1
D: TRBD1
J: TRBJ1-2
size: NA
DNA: TGCGCCAGCAGCATCGGACAGGAATATGGCTACACCTTC
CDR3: CASSIGQEYGYTF

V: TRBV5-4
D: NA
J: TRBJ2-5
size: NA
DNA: TGTGCCAGCAGCTTGGTAGAAGTCCAAGAGACCCAGTACTTC
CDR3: CASSLVEVQETQYF

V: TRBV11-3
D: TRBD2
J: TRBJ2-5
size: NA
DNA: TGTGCCAGCAGCTCTCGACTAGCGGGGAGACTTAATGAGGTCCAAGAGACCCAGTACTTC
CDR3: CASSSRLAGRLNEVQETQYF